The rows below give T cell receptor beta chains drawn from one sample of a study of T cell repertoires in ileal Crohn's disease. The table came from immunoSEQ multiplex PCR; TCRdb's copy has only in-frame clones and leaves some out. The repertoire holds about 62,000 clones, with approximately 88% as singletons. Sequenced input: ileal tissue. These receptors were collected from an adult with Crohn's disease. Each CDR3 is given with its conserved first and last residue. A D gene is named only where the DNA matches it firmly. Some rows mark clone size as missing; the rest say once, few, many or name a class of expanded clone.

NA | NA | TRBJ1-5 | TRBV19 | TGTGCCAGTAGGATTCCCTCCGCGAGCCAGGCAGGGCAGCCCCAGCATTTT | CASRIPSASQAGQPQHF
NA | NA | TRBJ2-3 | TRBV5-1 | TGCGCCAGCAGCTTGTCGGGTGGATTTACAGATACGCAGTATTTT | CASSLSGGFTDTQYF
NA | TRBD2 | TRBJ2-2 | TRBV7-8 | TGTGCCAGCAGCCGGGCTTCCGGGGGGGCCCGGACCGGGGAGCTGTTTTTT | CASSRASGGARTGELFF
NA | NA | TRBJ1-1 | TRBV14 | TGTGCCAGCAGCCAAGATCCGGCAGGAAGGACTGAAGCTTTCTTT | CASSQDPAGRTEAFF
NA | TRBD2 | TRBJ2-7 | TRBV6-6 | TGTGCCAGCAGAACACCTAGCGGCTACGAGCAGTACTTC | CASRTPSGYEQYF
NA | TRBD1 | TRBJ1-1 | TRBV5-4 | TGTGCCACATCGAGGGGACAGGGGATATACACTGAAGCTTTCTTT | CATSRGQGIYTEAFF
NA | TRBD1 | TRBJ2-7 | TRBV7-3 | TGTGCCAGCAGCTTCGACAGGGCCGGGACCTACGAGCAGTACTTC | CASSFDRAGTYEQYF
NA | NA | TRBJ1-2 | TRBV19 | TGTGCCATTAAATCACCAGAGGAGGTCTATGGCTACACCTTC | CAIKSPEEVYGYTF
NA | NA | TRBJ2-1 | TRBV11-2 | TGTGCCAGCAGCTTAGCCCTGACTAGTTTCGAGCAGTTCTTC | CASSLALTSFEQFF
NA | TRBD1 | TRBJ2-5 | TRBV15 | TGTGCCACCAGCAGAGGGCAGGGGGCAGAGACCCAGTACTTC | CATSRGQGAETQYF
NA | NA | TRBJ1-3 | TRBV19 | TGTGCCAGTAGTATGAAGGGGCCTGGAAACACCATATATTTT | CASSMKGPGNTIYF
few | NA | TRBJ1-3 | TRBV4-1 | TGCGCCAGCAGCCAAGATACAGGGAGGGAGACCATATATTTT | CASSQDTGRETIYF
NA | TRBD2 | TRBJ2-1 | TRBV15 | TGTGCCACCAGCAGAGACTTGGCTAGCGGGAAAGAGGATGAGCAGTTCTTC | CATSRDLASGKEDEQFF
NA | NA | TRBJ1-2 | TRBV5-6 | TGTGCCAGCAGCTTGCTCCAGGGGTATGGCTACACCTTC | CASSLLQGYGYTF
NA | NA | TRBJ2-7 | TRBV11-3 | TGTGCCAGCAGCCCTTACACGAAACCCTACGAGCAGTACTTC | CASSPYTKPYEQYF